The clone carrying this T cell receptor beta chain was seen at least ten times. These data are taken from a study of beta chain features in type 1 diabetes. Per germline, CDR1 SGHTA and CDR2 FQGNSA. The CDR3 loop spans 14 amino acids. Trimming cost V 2 bases and J 4 bases, with 11 bases left between them. Reverse transcription of all isolated RNA meant that expressed TCRB transcripts were sequenced. This table comes from immunoSEQ multiplex PCR, and its TCRdb copy is limited to in-frame clones, with some not included. This table holds around 290,000 clones, about 7.8% found once. CD45RO/CCR7/CD25/CD127/CD95/CD27 separated CD4+ naive, central memory, regulatory and stem cell-like memory cells by sorting.

Material for sequencing was central memory CD4+ T cells from blood. This chain connects TRBV7-2 to TRBJ2-5; TRBD1 or TRBD2 may be the D gene (6 bases each). The receptor was isolated from a woman aged 18-35 years in good health. The CDR3: CASSLRGGGETQYF. In nucleotides, the CDR3 is TGTGCCAGCAGCTTACGAGGGGGAGGAGAGACCCAGTACTTC.